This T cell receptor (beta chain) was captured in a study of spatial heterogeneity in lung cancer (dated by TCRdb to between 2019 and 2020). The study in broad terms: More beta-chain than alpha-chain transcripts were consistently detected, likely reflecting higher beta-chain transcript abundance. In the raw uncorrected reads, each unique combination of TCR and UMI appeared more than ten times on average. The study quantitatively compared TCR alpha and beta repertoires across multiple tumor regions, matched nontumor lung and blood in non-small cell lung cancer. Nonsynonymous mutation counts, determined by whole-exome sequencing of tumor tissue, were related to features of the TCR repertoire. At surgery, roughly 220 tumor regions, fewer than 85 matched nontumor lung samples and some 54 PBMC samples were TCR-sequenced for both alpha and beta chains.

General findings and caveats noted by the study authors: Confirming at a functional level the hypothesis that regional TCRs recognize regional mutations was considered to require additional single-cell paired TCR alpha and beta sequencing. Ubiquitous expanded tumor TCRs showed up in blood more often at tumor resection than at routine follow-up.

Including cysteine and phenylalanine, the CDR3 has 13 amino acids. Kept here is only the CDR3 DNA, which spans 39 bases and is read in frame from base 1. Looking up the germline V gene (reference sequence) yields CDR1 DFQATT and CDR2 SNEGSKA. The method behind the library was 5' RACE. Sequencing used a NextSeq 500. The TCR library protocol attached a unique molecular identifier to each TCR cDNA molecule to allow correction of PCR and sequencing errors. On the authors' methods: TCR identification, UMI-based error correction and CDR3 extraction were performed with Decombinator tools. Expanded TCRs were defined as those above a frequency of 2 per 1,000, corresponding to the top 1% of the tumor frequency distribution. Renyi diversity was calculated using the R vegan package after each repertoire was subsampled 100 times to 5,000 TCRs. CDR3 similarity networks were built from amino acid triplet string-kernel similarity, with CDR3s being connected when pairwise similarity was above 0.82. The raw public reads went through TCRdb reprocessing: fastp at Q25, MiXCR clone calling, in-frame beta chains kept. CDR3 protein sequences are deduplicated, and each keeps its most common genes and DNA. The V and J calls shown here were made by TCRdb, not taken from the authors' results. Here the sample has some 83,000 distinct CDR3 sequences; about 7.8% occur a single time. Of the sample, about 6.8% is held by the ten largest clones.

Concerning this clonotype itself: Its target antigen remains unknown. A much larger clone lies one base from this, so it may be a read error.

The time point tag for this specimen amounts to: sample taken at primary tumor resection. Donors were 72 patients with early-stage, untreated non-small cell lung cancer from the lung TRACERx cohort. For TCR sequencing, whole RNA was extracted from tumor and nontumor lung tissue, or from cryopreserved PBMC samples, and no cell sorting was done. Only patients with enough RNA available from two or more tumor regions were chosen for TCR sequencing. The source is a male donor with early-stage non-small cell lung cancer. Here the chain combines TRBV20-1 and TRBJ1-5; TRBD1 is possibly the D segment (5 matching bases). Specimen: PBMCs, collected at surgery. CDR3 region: CSASSGHGQPQRF. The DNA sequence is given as TGCAGTGCTAGCTCGGGGCATGGGCAGCCCCAGCGTTTT.